This T cell receptor (beta chain) was obtained from a study of identical twins. In every case, the donor was a healthy Caucasian. TCRdb recomputed calls from the 5' RACE reads with MiXCR, one row per CDR3 protein. The sample records approximately 1.8 million distinct CDR3 sequences, around 33% being singletons. This clonotype was counted ten times or more. The germline CDR1 and CDR2 sequences are MNHEY and SVGAGI. The CDR3 spans 16 residues. Germline trimming cut 1 base from V and 5 bases from J; bases unmatched to any gene: 6. The chain carries TRBV6-5 and TRBJ2-1; TRBD1 matches at 9 bases. Sequenced sample: cord blood. This sequence originates from a newborn girl in good health. In nucleotides, the CDR3 is TGTGCCAGCAGTTACTTGGACAGGGGAGGGAACAATGAGCAGTTCTTC. The encoded protein is CASSYLDRGGNNEQFF.